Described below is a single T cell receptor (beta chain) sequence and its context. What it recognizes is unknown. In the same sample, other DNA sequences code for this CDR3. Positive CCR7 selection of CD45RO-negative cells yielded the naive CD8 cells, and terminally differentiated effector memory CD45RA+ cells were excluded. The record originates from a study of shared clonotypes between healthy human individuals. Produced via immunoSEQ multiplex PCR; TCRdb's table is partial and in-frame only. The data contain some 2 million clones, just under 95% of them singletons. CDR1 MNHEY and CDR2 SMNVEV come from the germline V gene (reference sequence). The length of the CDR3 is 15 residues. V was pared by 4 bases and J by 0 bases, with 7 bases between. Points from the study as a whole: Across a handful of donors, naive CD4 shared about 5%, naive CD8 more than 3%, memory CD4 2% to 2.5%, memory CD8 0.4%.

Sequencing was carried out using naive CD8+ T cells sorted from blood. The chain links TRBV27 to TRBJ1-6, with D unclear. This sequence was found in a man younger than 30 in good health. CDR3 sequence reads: CASSSESSYNSPLHF. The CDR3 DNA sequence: TGTGCCAGCAGTTCGGAGAGCTCCTATAATTCACCCCTCCACTTT.